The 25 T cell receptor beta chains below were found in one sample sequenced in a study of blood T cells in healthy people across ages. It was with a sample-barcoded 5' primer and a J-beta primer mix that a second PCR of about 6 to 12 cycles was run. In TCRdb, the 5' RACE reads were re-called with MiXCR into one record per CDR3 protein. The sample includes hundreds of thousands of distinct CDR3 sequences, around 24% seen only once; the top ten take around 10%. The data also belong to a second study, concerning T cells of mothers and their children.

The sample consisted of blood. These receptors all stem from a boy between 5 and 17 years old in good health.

CDR3 nucleotides: TGTGCCAGCAGTTTTTCTGGAGAACACGGAGCCACAGATACGCAGTATTTT. The encoded protein is CASSFSGEHGATDTQYF. The chain uses TRBV12-3 or TRBV12-4 and TRBJ2-3; D call uncertain. With 3 bases removed from V and 2 bases from J, the gap between germline ends came to 18 bases. This CDR3 has 17 residues.

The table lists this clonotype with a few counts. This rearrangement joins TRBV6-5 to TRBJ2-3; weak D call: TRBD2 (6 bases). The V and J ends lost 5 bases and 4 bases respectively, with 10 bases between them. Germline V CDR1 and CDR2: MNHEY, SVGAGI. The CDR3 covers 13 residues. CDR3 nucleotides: TGTGCCAGCAGTCGGGACTTTCCAGATACGCAGTATTTT. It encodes CASSRDFPDTQYF.

CDR3 sequence reads: CSASPVDHSQETQYF. In nucleotides, the CDR3 is TGCAGTGCTAGCCCTGTGGACCATTCCCAAGAGACCCAGTACTTC. The V and J genes are TRBV20-1 and TRBJ2-5; D not certain. This CDR3 region has 15 residues. Between the trimmed V and J ends, which lost 3 bases and 1 base, there was a span of 15 bases. The germline V gene has CDR1 DFQATT and CDR2 SNEGSKA (reference sequence).

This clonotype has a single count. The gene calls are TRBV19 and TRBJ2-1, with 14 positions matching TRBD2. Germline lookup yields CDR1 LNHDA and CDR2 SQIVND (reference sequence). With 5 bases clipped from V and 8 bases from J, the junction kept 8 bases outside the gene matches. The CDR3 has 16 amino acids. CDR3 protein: CASSLMGLAGDDEQFF. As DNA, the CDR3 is TGTGCCAGTAGTTTGATGGGACTAGCGGGAGACGATGAGCAGTTCTTC.

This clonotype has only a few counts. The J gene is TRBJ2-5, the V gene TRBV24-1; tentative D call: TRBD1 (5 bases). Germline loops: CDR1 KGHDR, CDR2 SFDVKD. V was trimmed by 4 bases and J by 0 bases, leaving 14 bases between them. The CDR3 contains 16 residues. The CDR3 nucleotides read TGTGCCACCAGTGACACGGACACCCGCCACCAAGAGACCCAGTACTTC. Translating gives CATSDTDTRHQETQYF.

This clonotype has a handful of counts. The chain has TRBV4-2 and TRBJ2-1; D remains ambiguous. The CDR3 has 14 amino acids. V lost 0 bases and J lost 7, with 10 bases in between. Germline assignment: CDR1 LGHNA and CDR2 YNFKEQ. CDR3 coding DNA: TGTGCCAGCAGCCAAGAGGCGCTAGGGAATGAGCAGTTCTTC. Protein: CASSQEALGNEQFF.

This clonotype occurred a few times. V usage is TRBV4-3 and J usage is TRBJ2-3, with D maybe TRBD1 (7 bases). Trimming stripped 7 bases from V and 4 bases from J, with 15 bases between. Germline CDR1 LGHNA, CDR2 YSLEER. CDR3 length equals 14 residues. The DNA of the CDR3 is TGCGCCAGCAACACCAGGGGGGTAGCAGATACGCAGTATTTT. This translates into CASNTRGVADTQYF.

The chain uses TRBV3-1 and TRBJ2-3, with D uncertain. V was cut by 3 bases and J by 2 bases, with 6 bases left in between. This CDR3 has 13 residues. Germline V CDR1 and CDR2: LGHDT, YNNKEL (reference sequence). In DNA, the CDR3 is TGTGCCAGCAGCCATGCCGTCACAGATACGCAGTATTTT. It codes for CASSHAVTDTQYF.

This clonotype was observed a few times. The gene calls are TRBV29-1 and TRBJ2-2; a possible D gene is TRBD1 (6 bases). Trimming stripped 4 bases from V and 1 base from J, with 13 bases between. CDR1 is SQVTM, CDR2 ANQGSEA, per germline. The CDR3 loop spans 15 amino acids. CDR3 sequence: CSVGDRSGNTGELFF. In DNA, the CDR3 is TGCAGCGTTGGTGACAGGTCAGGGAACACCGGGGAGCTGTTTTTT.

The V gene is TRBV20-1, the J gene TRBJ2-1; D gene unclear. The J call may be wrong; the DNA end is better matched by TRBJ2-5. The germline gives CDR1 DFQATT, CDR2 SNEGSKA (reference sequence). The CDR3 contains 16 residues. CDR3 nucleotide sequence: TGCAGTGCTTCAGCATCCGACCTAAACTATCAGGAGACCCAGTACTTC. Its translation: CSASASDLNYQETQYF.

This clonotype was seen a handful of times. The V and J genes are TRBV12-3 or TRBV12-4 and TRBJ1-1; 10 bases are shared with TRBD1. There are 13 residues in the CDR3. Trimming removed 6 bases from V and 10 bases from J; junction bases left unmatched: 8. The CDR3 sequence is CASRNRQGATAFF. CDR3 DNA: TGTGCCAGCAGAAATCGACAGGGGGCGACAGCTTTCTTT.

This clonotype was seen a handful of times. The CDR3 spells CASSRNLGDYEQYF. In DNA form, the CDR3 reads TGCGCCAGCAGCCGGAACCTAGGGGACTACGAGCAGTACTTC. The chain is built from TRBV4-3 and TRBJ2-7, with a tentative D call TRBD1 (5 bases). This CDR3 region has 14 residues. V was pared by 4 bases and J by 3 bases, with 13 bases between. Germline V gene lookup returns CDR1 LGHNA and CDR2 YSLEER.

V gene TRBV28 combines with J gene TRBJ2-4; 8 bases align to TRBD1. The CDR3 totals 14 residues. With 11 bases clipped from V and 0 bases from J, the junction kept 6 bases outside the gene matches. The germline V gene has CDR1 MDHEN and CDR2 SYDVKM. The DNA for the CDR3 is TGTGCCGGCACAGGGGGGCGAGCCAAAAACATTCAGTACTTC. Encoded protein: CAGTGGRAKNIQYF.

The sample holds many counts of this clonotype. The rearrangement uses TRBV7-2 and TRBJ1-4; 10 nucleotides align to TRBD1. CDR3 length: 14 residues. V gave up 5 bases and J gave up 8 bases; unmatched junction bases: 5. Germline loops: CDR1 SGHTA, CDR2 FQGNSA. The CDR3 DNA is TGTGCCAGCAGCCTCGACAGGGGGCGCGAAAAACTGTTTTTT. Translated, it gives CASSLDRGREKLFF.

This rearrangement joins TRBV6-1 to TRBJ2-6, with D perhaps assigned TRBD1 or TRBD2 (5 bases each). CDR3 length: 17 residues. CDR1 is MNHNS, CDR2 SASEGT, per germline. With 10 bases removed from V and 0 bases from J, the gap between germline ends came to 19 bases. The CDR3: CAIGMRTGHSGANVLTF. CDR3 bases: TGTGCCATCGGGATGCGTACAGGCCACTCTGGGGCCAACGTCCTGACTTTC.

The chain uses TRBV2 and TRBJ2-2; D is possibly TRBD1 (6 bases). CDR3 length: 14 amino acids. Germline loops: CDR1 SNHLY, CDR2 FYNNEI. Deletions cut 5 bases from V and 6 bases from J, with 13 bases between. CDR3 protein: CASSLKTGPGELFF. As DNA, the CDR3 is TGTGCCAGCAGTCTGAAGACAGGCCCCGGGGAGCTGTTTTTT.

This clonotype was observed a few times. Here the CDR3 DNA reads TGTGCCAGCAGCCAAGACTGGAGTTTCGGCGGAGACAGCCCCTACGAGCAGTACTTC. Its protein product is CASSQDWSFGGDSPYEQYF. The chain links TRBV3-1 to TRBJ2-7, with D tentatively TRBD1 (5 bases). This CDR3 spans 19 amino acids. CDR1 is LGHDT, CDR2 YNNKEL, per germline (reference sequence). The germline V and J ends were trimmed by 0 bases and 2 bases, with 23 bases remaining between them.

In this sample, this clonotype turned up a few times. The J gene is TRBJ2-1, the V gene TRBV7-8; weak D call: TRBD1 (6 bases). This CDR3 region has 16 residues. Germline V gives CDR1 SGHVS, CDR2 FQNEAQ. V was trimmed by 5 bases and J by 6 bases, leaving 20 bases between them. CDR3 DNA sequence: TGTGCCAGCAGCCCCCAGGGGCTCAGAGGGGGCAATGAGCAGTTCTTC. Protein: CASSPQGLRGGNEQFF.

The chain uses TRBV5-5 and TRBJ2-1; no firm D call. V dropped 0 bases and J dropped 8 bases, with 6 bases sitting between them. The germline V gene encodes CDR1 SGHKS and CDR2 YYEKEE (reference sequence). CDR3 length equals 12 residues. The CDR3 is CASSLVTDEQFF. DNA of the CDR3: TGTGCCAGCAGCTTGGTCACGGATGAGCAGTTCTTC.

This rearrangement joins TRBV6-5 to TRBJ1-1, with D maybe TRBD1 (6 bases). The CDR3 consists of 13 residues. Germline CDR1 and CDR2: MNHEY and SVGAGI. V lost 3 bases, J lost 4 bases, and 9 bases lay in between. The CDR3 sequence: CASSYQGSTEAFF. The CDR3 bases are TGTGCCAGCAGTTATCAGGGGTCCACTGAAGCTTTCTTT.

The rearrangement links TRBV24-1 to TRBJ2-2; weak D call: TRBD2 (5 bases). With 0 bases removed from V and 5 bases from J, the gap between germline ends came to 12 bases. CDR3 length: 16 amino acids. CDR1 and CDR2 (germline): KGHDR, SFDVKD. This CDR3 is CATSDLLGVGTGELFF. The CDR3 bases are TGTGCCACCAGTGATTTGCTCGGGGTTGGGACCGGGGAGCTGTTTTTT.

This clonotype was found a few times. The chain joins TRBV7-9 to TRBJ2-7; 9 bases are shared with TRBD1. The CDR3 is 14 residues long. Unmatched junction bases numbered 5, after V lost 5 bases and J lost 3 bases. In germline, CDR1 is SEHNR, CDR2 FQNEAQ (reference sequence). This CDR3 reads CASSGPGQGYEQYF. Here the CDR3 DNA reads TGTGCCAGCAGCGGGCCGGGACAGGGCTACGAGCAGTACTTC.

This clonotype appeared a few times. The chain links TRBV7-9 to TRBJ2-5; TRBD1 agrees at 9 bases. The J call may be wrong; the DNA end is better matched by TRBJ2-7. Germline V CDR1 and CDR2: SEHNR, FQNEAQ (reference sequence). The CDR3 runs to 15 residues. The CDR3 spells CASSSVGQGPYEQYF. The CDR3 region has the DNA TGTGCCAGCAGCTCCGTCGGACAGGGGCCCTACGAGCAGTACTTC.

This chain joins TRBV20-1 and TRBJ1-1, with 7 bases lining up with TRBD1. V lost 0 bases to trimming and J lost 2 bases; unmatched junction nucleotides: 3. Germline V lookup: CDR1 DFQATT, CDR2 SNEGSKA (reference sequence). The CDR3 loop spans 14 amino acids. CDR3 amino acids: CSARDQGGNTEAFF. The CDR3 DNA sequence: TGCAGTGCTAGAGATCAGGGGGGAAACACTGAAGCTTTCTTT.

CDR3 DNA sequence: TGTGCCAGCAGTTTATTGCCCCAACTTCAAGAGACCCAGTACTTC. It yields the protein CASSLLPQLQETQYF. The V call is TRBV12-3 or TRBV12-4, the J call TRBJ2-5; unclear D gene. Deletions cut 2 bases from V and 2 bases from J, with 12 bases between. The CDR3 is 15 amino acids.